This T cell receptor (beta chain) is drawn from a study of T cell responses to AZD1222 COVID-19 vaccine. This clone was detected a few times. Sequencing used immunoSEQ multiplex PCR; TCRdb keeps in-frame clones, though not all of them. The sample holds 110,000 to 150,000 clones, around 88% seen once. The CDR3 extends over 13 amino acids. The V gene lost 4 bases and the J gene lost 7 bases, with 14 bases spanning the gap. Looked up from germline, CDR1 is SNHLY and CDR2 is FYNNEI. Sequenced here: peripheral blood, sampled on day 0 of AZD1222 vaccination. This sequence was found in an adult in good health. This chain links TRBV2 with TRBJ2-7; D gene ambiguous. CDR3 loop: CASSGLEFGEQYF. CDR3 nucleotide sequence: TGTGCCAGCAGTGGGCTAGAGTTCGGGGAGCAGTACTTC.